This T cell receptor beta chain is drawn from a study of cytomegalovirus exposure and HLA in healthy donors. About this clone: Antigen specificity is unknown.

The CDR3 sequence is 15 residues long. Per germline, CDR1 SGHTA and CDR2 FQGTGA. The V segment lost 5 bases and the J segment 4 bases; nucleotides outside the gene matches: 10. Whole-study findings and limits: Both high specificity and high sensitivity reportedly marked the classifier's diagnosis of cytomegalovirus status.

The primer mix had 60 Vbeta and 13 Jbeta primers. Some clones are missing from TCRdb's copy, which holds only in-frame ones; the method was immunoSEQ multiplex PCR. The table includes some 190,000 clones, more than 70% detected once. The V call is TRBV7-3, the J call TRBJ2-5, with 7 bases that match TRBD1. What was sequenced was PBMCs. The source of this sequence is a man aged 30 to 45 in good health and CMV-seropositive. DNA for the CDR3: TGTGCCAGCAGCCCCCTCCCGACAGGGACAGAGACCCAGTACTTC. Translated: CASSPLPTGTETQYF.